Listed below are T cell receptor beta chains from one sample, sequenced in a study of blood T cells in healthy people across ages. A single record per CDR3 protein comes from TCRdb applying MiXCR to the 5' RACE reads. The profile covers some 670,000 distinct CDR3 sequences, with roughly half appearing a single time and 13% taken by the ten largest. The sequenced sample consisted of blood. The receptors were sampled from a woman of 80 years or more in good health. Each CDR3 is given with its conserved first and last residue. Each record gives: CDR3 DNA, CDR3 protein, D gene, J gene, clone size, V gene. The D gene is left open where the match is weak. Expanded clones get a size class; other rows say once, few or many, or leave the size out.

TGCAGTGCTAGAGATGATAGCGGGGGCGTGGATACGCAGTATTTT,CSARDDSGGVDTQYF,TRBD2,TRBJ2-3,once,TRBV20-1
TGTGCCATCAGTGCACAGGGAGGGAATAGGGCCAACGTCCTGACTTTC,CAISAQGGNRANVLTF,.,TRBJ2-6,many,TRBV10-3
TGTGCCAGCAGCTTTGGACGCGGGGGGATTAGCACAGATACGCAGTATTTT,CASSFGRGGISTDTQYF,TRBD2,TRBJ2-3,once,TRBV3-1
TGTGCCAGCGGATGGGACAGCCAAAACATTCAGTACTTC,CASGWDSQNIQYF,TRBD1,TRBJ2-4,.,TRBV2
TGCAGCGTTGAGGGAAATACGCAGTATTTT,CSVEGNTQYF,.,TRBJ2-3,many,TRBV29-1
TGTGCCAGCAGCGGAGTCCGATGGGAGACCCAGTACTTC,CASSGVRWETQYF,.,TRBJ2-5,.,TRBV7-3
TGTGCCAGCAGCCTACGGGGCAGGTCCATCTACGAGCAGTACTTC,CASSLRGRSIYEQYF,.,TRBJ2-7,.,TRBV3-1
TGTGCCAGCAGTTACGCGAATCGAGACACCGAGCAGTTCTTC,CASSYANRDTEQFF,.,TRBJ2-1,many,TRBV6-5
TGTGCCAGCAGCCGCCGACAGGGCCCCAGCAATGAGCAGTTCTTC,CASSRRQGPSNEQFF,TRBD1,TRBJ2-1,.,TRBV3-1
TGTGCCAGCATTCAGGTCTCTGGGGCCAACGTCCTGACTTTC,CASIQVSGANVLTF,.,TRBJ2-6,.,TRBV2
TGCAGCGCCCCTCTGGGGGGGGGGAGAAACTATGGCTACACCTTC,CSAPLGGGRNYGYTF,.,TRBJ1-2,.,TRBV29-1
TGTGCCAGCAGCCCCGCCTCGAGAGATACGCAGTATTTT,CASSPASRDTQYF,.,TRBJ2-3,.,TRBV12-3/TRBV12-4
TGCAACCCCCGGGGCCCCATGGGTGATACGCAGTATTTT,CNPRGPMGDTQYF,.,TRBJ2-3,.,TRBV29-1
TGTGCCAGCAGTTTAGGAGGGAGCGGTAATTCACCCCTCCACTTT,CASSLGGSGNSPLHF,.,TRBJ1-6,few,TRBV12-3/TRBV12-4
TGTGCCAGCAGTTTAGGGCAGGTACCCCAGCATTTT,CASSLGQVPQHF,.,TRBJ1-5,many,TRBV28
TGTGCCGGCTCCGTTTGGGTCCTCAGCACAGATACGCAGTATTTT,CAGSVWVLSTDTQYF,.,TRBJ2-3,few,TRBV7-9
TGTGCCAGCAGTTCCGCTAGCGGGGGGATGACAGATACGCAGTATTTT,CASSSASGGMTDTQYF,TRBD2,TRBJ2-3,.,TRBV12-3/TRBV12-4
TGCGCCAGCAACCAAGATTGGGGGGACGGACTTTATGGCTACACCTTC,CASNQDWGDGLYGYTF,.,TRBJ1-2,.,TRBV4-3
TGTGCCAGCAGTCCCGTGGAGGGTAGTGGCTACACCTTC,CASSPVEGSGYTF,.,TRBJ1-2,.,TRBV6-6
TGTGCCAGCAGTAAGAACCGTGATGGGTCGGAGCAGTACTTC,CASSKNRDGSEQYF,.,TRBJ2-7,.,TRBV12-3/TRBV12-4
TGTGCCAGCAGTACCGCGGCTCCTAACTATGGCTACACCTTC,CASSTAAPNYGYTF,.,TRBJ1-2,many,TRBV6-1
TGTGCCTGGAGGCACAGGGCCTTCGGGGGCTACACCTTC,CAWRHRAFGGYTF,.,TRBJ1-2,few,TRBV30
TGTGCCACCAGCAGCTCCCCCGTGTTTGAGACCCAGTACTTC,CATSSSPVFETQYF,.,TRBJ2-5,.,TRBV15
TGCAGCGTCGACAGGGGAGACATTCTGTACTTC,CSVDRGDILYF,TRBD1,TRBJ2-5,once,TRBV29-1
TGCGCCAGCAGCGTGACTAGCGGGAGAAGTTACTACGAGCAGTACTTC,CASSVTSGRSYYEQYF,TRBD2,TRBJ2-7,many,TRBV5-1
TGTGCCAGCAGTGTGGTCAGGGGCCGGGAGCTGTTTTTT,CASSVVRGRELFF,.,TRBJ2-2,.,TRBV12-3/TRBV12-4
TGCAGTGCTAGAGAGGGGGGGGGTTGCGAGCAGTACTTC,CSAREGGGCEQYF,TRBD2,TRBJ2-7,few,TRBV20-1
TGCAGCGTTGGGGGGTTCGGATTGGAGACCCAGTACTTC,CSVGGFGLETQYF,.,TRBJ2-5,.,TRBV29-1
TGTGCCAGCAGTGCCCCAGCTTCGACCCAGTTCTTC,CASSAPASTQFF,.,TRBJ2-1,.,TRBV2
TGTGCCAGCAGCCAAGACAGGGGAACCAAAAACATTCAGTACTTC,CASSQDRGTKNIQYF,TRBD1,TRBJ2-4,.,TRBV6-2/TRBV6-3
TGTGCCAGCAGCTTAGCGCTTGACAGATTTACGCAGTATTTT,CASSLALDRFTQYF,.,TRBJ2-3,.,TRBV7-8
TGCAGCGTTATGGGCCTAGCGGGGGGGCTTAGCACAGATACGCAGTATTTT,CSVMGLAGGLSTDTQYF,TRBD2,TRBJ2-3,many,TRBV29-1
TGTGCCAGCAGCTTGGAGGGTCACTACAATGAGCAGTTCTTC,CASSLEGHYNEQFF,.,TRBJ2-1,.,TRBV5-5
TGTGCCAGCAGTGACGCCGGGAGGTTCACAGATACGCAGTATTTT,CASSDAGRFTDTQYF,TRBD2,TRBJ2-3,few,TRBV25-1